The 9 T cell receptor beta chains given below trace back to one sample, sequenced in a study of T cell responses to AZD1222 COVID-19 vaccine. Assay used: immunoSEQ multiplex PCR; TCRdb lists only in-frame clones, some missing. The sample includes 100,000 to 120,000 clones, 80% to 95% of them seen just once. Sequencing was performed on peripheral blood, taken 28 days after the second AZD1222 dose. The receptors were sampled from an adult who received the AZD1222 COVID-19 vaccine.

This chain uses TRBV19 with TRBJ1-2; a weak D match, TRBD1 (5 bases). Germline CDR1 and CDR2: LNHDA and SQIVND (reference sequence). This CDR3 is built from 14 residues. The V end lost 4 bases, the J end lost 5 bases, and 14 bases lay between the germline ends. In DNA, the CDR3 is TGTGCCAGTAGTACCCAGGGACCGTTATATGGCTACACCTTC. It specifies CASSTQGPLYGYTF.

The V call is TRBV11-2, the J call TRBJ2-7; 8 nucleotides line up with TRBD1. The CDR3 runs to 16 residues. Germline CDR1 reads SGHAT; CDR2 reads FQNNGV. The V gene end was trimmed by 4 bases and the J gene end by 1 base; junction bases not matched to a gene: 9. CDR3 protein: CASSSSRQGSSYEQYF. CDR3 DNA: TGTGCCAGCAGCTCAAGCCGACAGGGGTCATCCTACGAGCAGTACTTC.

This clone was counted once. V is TRBV21-1 and J is TRBJ1-3. TRBV21-1 is listed as a pseudogene. The length of the CDR3 is 17 residues. CDR3 nucleotide sequence: TGTGCCAGCAGCAAAGCGAGGACCGCATTTAATGGAAACACCATATATTTT. It specifies CASSKARTAFNGNTIYF.

The V gene is TRBV6-5, the J gene TRBJ2-2, with 9 bases aligning to TRBD1. This CDR3 has 14 amino acids. V dropped 10 bases and J dropped 3; count of bases not matched to a gene: 6. Germline V gene lookup returns CDR1 MNHEY and CDR2 SVGAGI. The CDR3 sequence: CAISGTGHTGELFF. CDR3 in DNA: TGTGCCATCTCCGGGACAGGGCACACCGGGGAGCTGTTTTTT.

The J gene is TRBJ2-3, the V gene TRBV7-2, with 10 bases fitting TRBD2. The CDR3 has 15 amino acids. The germline V gene encodes CDR1 SGHTA and CDR2 FQGNSA. V was pared by 5 bases and J by 1 base, with 3 bases of the junction left unmatched. The CDR3 reads CASSPLAGGTDTQYF. The CDR3 DNA is TGTGCCAGCAGCCCTCTAGCGGGGGGCACAGATACGCAGTATTTT.

V is TRBV6-1 and J is TRBJ1-2; D not resolved. V shed 1 base and J shed 1 base, with 7 bases lying between them. CDR1 and CDR2 (germline): MNHNS, SASEGT. CDR3 length: 14 amino acids. CDR3 amino acids: CASSEEVYNYGYTF. Written as DNA, the CDR3 is TGTGCCAGCAGTGAAGAAGTTTATAACTATGGCTACACCTTC.

This chain joins TRBV15 and TRBJ1-2, with D perhaps matching TRBD1 (6 bases). Germline V gene lookup returns CDR1 LNHNV and CDR2 YYDKDF (reference sequence). CDR3 size: 13 residues. The V end lost 5 bases, the J end lost 5 bases, and 12 bases lay between the germline ends. The CDR3 region has the DNA TGTGCCACCAGCGACGGACAGTCTTATGGCTACACCTTC. Protein product: CATSDGQSYGYTF.

The DNA of the CDR3 is TGTGCCAGCAGTGTAAAAAGGAGGGGTAACGAGCAGTACTTC. It translates to CASSVKRRGNEQYF. The chain has TRBV2 and TRBJ2-7; TRBD2 might be the D (6 bases). The CDR3 sequence is 14 residues long. Germline loops: CDR1 SNHLY, CDR2 FYNNEI. The V gene lost 4 bases and the J gene lost 5 bases, with 15 bases spanning the gap.

The V and J genes are TRBV7-2 and TRBJ2-7; possible D gene TRBD1, 7 bases. Germline loops: CDR1 SGHTA, CDR2 FQGNSA. Trimming cost V 4 bases and J 7 bases, with 11 bases left between them. The CDR3 contains 12 residues. CDR3 DNA: TGTGCCAGCAGCTCCAGGGGGAGGGAGCAGTACTTC. It specifies CASSSRGREQYF.